These 17 T cell receptor beta chains were all obtained from the same sample, sequenced in a study of type 1 and type 2 diabetes patients. Genomic DNA was the PCR template. Amplification of the beta chain CDR3 used 30 forward and 13 reverse multiplex primers. TCRdb called the multiplex PCR reads again in MiXCR, with one record for every CDR3 protein. The sample lists under 300,000 distinct CDR3 sequences; approximately 45% were seen once. The sequencing input was peripheral blood mononuclear cells (PBMCs). These receptors were taken from a man younger than 30 with type 2 diabetes.

This clonotype was detected a few times. The chain recombines TRBV2 with TRBJ2-7; D may be TRBD1 (6 bases). Germline V CDR1 and CDR2: SNHLY, FYNNEI. The length of the CDR3 is 14 residues. V was pared by 9 bases and J by 6 bases, with 21 bases between. This CDR3 is CASTQGLGYGEQYF. The DNA for the CDR3 is TGTGCCAGTACACAGGGCTTGGGTTATGGCGAGCAGTACTTC. The complete variable domain, with remaining parts taken from reference TRBV2 and TRBJ2-7, reads EPEVTQTPSHQVTQMGQEVILRCVPISNHLYFYWYRQILGQKVEFLVSFYNNEISEKSEIFDDQFSVERPDGSNFTLKIRSTKLEDSAMYFCASTQGLGYGEQYFGPGTRLTVT.

In the case of this clonotype: Sequence at one end of the junction differs from germline and may be a read error. The V call is TRBV10-1, the J call TRBJ2-7, with no clear D. This CDR3 has 13 residues. Germline CDR1 is WNHNN and CDR2 is SYGVQD (reference sequence). CDR3 sequence (DNA): TGTGCCATCAGTGGGCCCCACCCTTACGAGCAGTACTTC. It translates to CAISGPHPYEQYF.

The chain recombines TRBV29-1 with TRBJ1-1, with 8 bases fitting TRBD1. The CDR3 spans 13 residues. CDR1 is SQVTM, CDR2 ANQGSEA, per germline. V gave up 7 bases and J gave up 2 bases; unmatched junction bases: 6. The CDR3 reads CSAATGVNTEAFF. DNA for the CDR3: TGCAGCGCCGCGACAGGGGTTAACACTGAAGCTTTCTTT.

Notes on this clonotype: One junction end disagrees with the germline gene, perhaps due to a read error. The CDR3 DNA is TGTGCCAGCAGGGATGGACAGGTGTGGAAAGATACGCAGTATTTT. It codes for CASRDGQVWKDTQYF. The chain combines TRBV5-1 with TRBJ2-3; TRBD1 agrees at 7 bases. CDR3 length: 15 amino acids. Looked up from germline, CDR1 is SGHRS and CDR2 is YFSETQ. Full variable domain (outside the CDR3, taken from reference TRBV5-1 and TRBJ2-3): KAGVTQTPRYLIKTRGQQVTLSCSPISGHRSVSWYQQTPGQGLQFLFEYFSETQRNKGNFPGRFSGRQFSNSRSEMNVSTLELGDSALYLCASRDGQVWKDTQYFGPGTRLTVL.

Only a few counts were recorded for this clonotype. V usage is TRBV20-1 and J usage is TRBJ2-7; D may be TRBD2 (5 bases). CDR1 is DFQATT, CDR2 SNEGSKA, per germline (reference sequence). The CDR3 covers 11 residues. Trimming took 5 bases from V and 7 from J, leaving 12 bases between them. The CDR3 region has the DNA TGCAGTGCTCTCCCTTCGGGGGAGCAGTACTTC. It codes for CSALPSGEQYF.

This chain connects TRBV9 to TRBJ2-5; 8 bases are a match to TRBD2. Losses at the gene ends were 1 base for V and 1 base for J; bases not matched to a gene: 0. This CDR3 comprises 14 residues. Germline assignment: CDR1 SGDLS and CDR2 YYNGEE. The CDR3 coding sequence is TGTGCCAGCAGCGTACGGGGGGGCCAAGAGACCCAGTACTTC. It yields the protein CASSVRGGQETQYF.

This clonotype was picked up a small number of times. The chain recombines TRBV30 with TRBJ2-7, with TRBD2 identical over 11 bases. The V segment lost 5 bases and the J segment 4 bases; nucleotides outside the gene matches: 7. In germline, CDR1 is GTSNPN, CDR2 SVGIG (reference sequence). The CDR3 runs to 14 residues. The CDR3 DNA sequence: TGTGCCTGGCTTCCTAGCGGGAGGTCGTACGAGCAGTACTTC. It yields the protein CAWLPSGRSYEQYF.

V usage is TRBV20-1 and J usage is TRBJ1-2; TRBD1 aligns across 12 bases. From germline, CDR1 is DFQATT and CDR2 SNEGSKA (reference sequence). This CDR3 has 15 amino acids. J was trimmed by 7 bases and V by 4 bases; bases with no gene match: 10. CDR3 nucleotides: TGCAGTGCTATCCCTCAGGGACAGGGGGCACTTGGCTACACCTTC. It specifies CSAIPQGQGALGYTF.

The chain links TRBV18 to TRBJ2-5; a possible D gene is TRBD1 (6 bases). Trimming removed 4 bases from V and 5 bases from J, with 11 bases in between. Germline lookup yields CDR1 KGHSH and CDR2 LQKENI. This CDR3 region has 13 residues. CDR3 amino acids: CASSLRTAETQYF. The CDR3 nucleotides are TGTGCCAGCTCACTACGGACAGCGGAGACCCAGTACTTC.

The chain is built from TRBV7-3 and TRBJ2-3, with 8 bases aligning to TRBD2. Trimming took 1 base from V and 1 from J; bases not matched to a gene: 1. The CDR3 length is 15 residues. The germline V gene has CDR1 SGHTA and CDR2 FQGTGA. The CDR3 sequence is CASSLRREGTDTQYF. Written as DNA, the CDR3 is TGTGCCAGCAGCTTAAGGCGGGAGGGCACAGATACGCAGTATTTT.

For the CDR3, the DNA is TGTGCCAGCAGCCTCGCGGGGGTTTCAAACAATGAGCAGTTCTTC. Protein sequence: CASSLAGVSNNEQFF. V gene TRBV12-3 or TRBV12-4 combines with J gene TRBJ2-1; TRBD2 aligns across 7 bases. The V segment lost 6 bases and the J segment 5 bases; nucleotides outside the gene matches: 10. This CDR3 is 15 amino acids long.

This chain uses TRBV6-5 with TRBJ2-7; unclear D gene. The germline CDR1 and CDR2 sequences are MNHEY and SVGAGI. The length of the CDR3 is 14 residues. V was clipped by 5 bases and J by 5 bases, with 16 bases between them. The CDR3 sequence is CASSLTLPIDEQYF. In nucleotides, the CDR3 is TGTGCCAGCAGTCTCACCCTCCCCATCGACGAGCAGTACTTC.

There are a few counts of this clonotype. This chain links TRBV7-2 with TRBJ2-2; D not resolved. V lost 5 bases to trimming and J lost 6 bases, with 7 bases between them. The CDR3 has 12 residues. Germline CDR1 is SGHTA and CDR2 is FQGNSA. Here the CDR3 reads CASSPFSGELFF. DNA for the CDR3: TGTGCCAGCAGCCCTTTCTCCGGGGAGCTGTTTTTT.

This chain connects TRBV7-9 to TRBJ1-1; TRBD1 might be the D (5 bases). CDR1 and CDR2 from the germline V gene are SEHNR and FQNEAQ (reference sequence). V lost 1 base and J 2 bases, leaving 11 bases between the germline ends. The CDR3 runs to 15 residues. CDR3 DNA sequence: TGTGCCAGCAGCTTAGTTGCGGGGACCAACACTGAAGCTTTCTTT. This gives the protein CASSLVAGTNTEAFF.

This clonotype was seen once. This chain links TRBV6-5 with TRBJ2-2; D perhaps matches TRBD2 (6 bases). This CDR3 has 14 residues. Germline lookup yields CDR1 MNHEY and CDR2 SVGAGI. The V end was cut by 4 bases, the J end by 2 bases, with 8 bases between. The DNA of the CDR3 is TGTGCCAGCAGTTCTGCGGGAAACACCGGGGAGCTGTTTTTT. Translation: CASSSAGNTGELFF.

Points on this clonotype: Its ends do not fully match the called genes, so a read error is possible. The CDR3 loop is CASSPTGLAGNYKQYF. The CDR3 nucleotides are TGTGCCAGCTCACCGACGGGACTAGCGGGAAACTACAAGCAGTACTTC. The chain employs TRBV18 and TRBJ2-7, with TRBD2 matching over 13 bases. This CDR3 spans 16 amino acids. CDR1 and CDR2 (germline): KGHSH, LQKENI.

The genes are TRBV19 and TRBJ2-1; 10 nucleotides line up with TRBD2. CDR1 is LNHDA, CDR2 SQIVND, per germline (reference sequence). The V and J ends lost 6 bases and 4 bases, in that order; junction bases with no gene match: 6. The CDR3 totals 15 residues. The CDR3 DNA is TGTGCCAGTAGCGAAAGGACTAGCGGATACAATGAGCAGTTCTTC. This translates into CASSERTSGYNEQFF.